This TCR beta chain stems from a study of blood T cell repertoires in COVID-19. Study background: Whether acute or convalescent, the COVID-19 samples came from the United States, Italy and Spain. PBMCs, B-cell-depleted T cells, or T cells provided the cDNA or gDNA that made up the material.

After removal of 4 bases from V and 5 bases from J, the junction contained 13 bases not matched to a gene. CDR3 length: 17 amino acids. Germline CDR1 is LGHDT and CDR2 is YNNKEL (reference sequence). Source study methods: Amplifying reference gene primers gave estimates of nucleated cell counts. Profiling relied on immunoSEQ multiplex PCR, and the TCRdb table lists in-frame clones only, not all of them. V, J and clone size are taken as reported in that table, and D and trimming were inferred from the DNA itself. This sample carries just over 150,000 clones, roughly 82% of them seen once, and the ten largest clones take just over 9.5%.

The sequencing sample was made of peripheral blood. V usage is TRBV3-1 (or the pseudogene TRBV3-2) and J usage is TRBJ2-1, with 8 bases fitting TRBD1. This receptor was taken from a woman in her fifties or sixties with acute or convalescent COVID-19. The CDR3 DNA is TGTGCCAGCAGCCGTCCACAGGAAGGGACAGGAGACAATGAGCAGTTCTTC. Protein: CASSRPQEGTGDNEQFF.